A selection of T cell receptor beta chains follows, all from one sample in a study of human CD8 memory T cell subsets. TCRdb re-called the 5' RACE reads, yielding one record per CDR3 amino acid sequence without DNA. This sample carries roughly 4,000 distinct CDR3 sequences, with 30% to 35% going to the ten biggest clones. Sequenced sample: CD8+ T cells from PBMCs. All receptors derive from a human donor in good health. The CDR3 runs from the conserved cysteine through the conserved F or W. Clone size is given for some rows only: seen once, a few or many times, or a class if the clone is expanded.

TRBJ1-2 | TRBV19 | NA | CASSIRAGEGYTF
TRBJ2-3 | TRBV6-4 | medium-sized | CASSAGSTDTQYF
TRBJ2-7 | TRBV29-1 | NA | CSVEEGEGTLSQTYEQYF
TRBJ2-1 | TRBV28 | NA | CASREGDGYNEQFF
TRBJ2-1 | TRBV28 | NA | CASNGRESYNEQFF
TRBJ2-3 | TRBV4-2 | NA | CASSQEGPATDTQYF
TRBJ2-1 | TRBV29-1 | NA | CSGKRFTGLGNEQFF
TRBJ2-5 | TRBV2 | NA | CASSEYGGASETQYF
TRBJ1-2 | TRBV2 | NA | CASSLPPDGAHGYTF
TRBJ1-1 | TRBV27 | NA | CASSPILTGAGTEAFF
TRBJ2-1 | TRBV6-4 | NA | CASGSYNEQFF
TRBJ1-1 | TRBV2 | NA | CASSGVWAGARTEAFF
TRBJ2-5 | TRBV6-1 | NA | CASMGAEETQYF
TRBJ2-3 | TRBV6-4 | NA | CASSDGGGAADTQYF
TRBJ1-1 | TRBV10-3 | NA | CAIRHGDSTEAFF
TRBJ1-1 | TRBV9 | NA | CASSVESGFTEAFF
TRBJ2-1 | TRBV19 | NA | CASSIAGDAGVEQFF
TRBJ1-5 | TRBV4-3 | medium-sized | CASSQDFNNGPSNQPQHF
TRBJ2-7 | TRBV28 | medium-sized | CATVEGTLTYEQYF
TRBJ2-5 | TRBV20-1 | NA | CSAPGGQMQTQYF
TRBJ1-1 | TRBV12-3/TRBV12-4 | NA | CASSLVGTEAFF
TRBJ2-7 | TRBV19 | NA | CASSPDRDLEQYF
TRBJ1-1 | TRBV29-1 | NA | CSVEAPDRGRRGTEAFF
TRBJ1-4 | TRBV20-1 | NA | CSAPWGTAEKLFF
TRBJ2-3 | TRBV19 | NA | CASSQGQGQTDTQYF
TRBJ2-7 | TRBV30 | NA | CAWGLQPNEQYF
TRBJ2-7 | TRBV19 | NA | CASTAGSSYEQYF
TRBJ2-7 | TRBV28 | NA | CASSLAGTGSPYEQYF
TRBJ1-3 | TRBV4-3 | large | CASSTRHGGRSGNTIYF
TRBJ2-3 | TRBV6-4 | NA | CASSDLAGGTDTQYF
TRBJ2-3 | TRBV6-2/TRBV6-3 | NA | CASIGGKGDTDTQYF
TRBJ2-5 | TRBV7-9 | medium-sized | CASSLGLMETQYF
TRBJ2-5 | TRBV20-1 | NA | CSARDGGQQETQYF
TRBJ1-6 | TRBV4-3 | NA | CASSQGSQGYSPLHF
TRBJ2-7 | TRBV20-1 | NA | CSAGSERVAYEQYF
TRBJ2-7 | TRBV6-6 | NA | CASSSNGWEQYF
TRBJ1-5 | TRBV6-4 | NA | CASSENNNQPQHF
TRBJ2-2 | TRBV4-3 | medium-sized | CASSQGTPETSRGELFF